The source of this TCR beta chain is a study of blood T cell repertoires in COVID-19. Study-level information: COVID-19 samples collected from the United States, Italy and Spain covered acute and convalescent phases. Nucleic acid was either cDNA or gDNA, and it came from T cells, B-cell-depleted T cells, or PBMCs.

This CDR3 is 14 amino acids long. CDR1 is MNHEY and CDR2 is SVGEGT in the germline V gene. V lost 6 bases, J lost 4 bases, and 13 bases lay in between. As processed by the authors: Reference gene primer amplification gave estimated nucleated cell counts. Measured with immunoSEQ multiplex PCR; TCRdb has only the in-frame clones, and not every one. V and J calls and clone size are copied from that table; D and trimming were computed from the DNA. The sample yields over 50,000 clones, approximately 91% seen once. The material sequenced was peripheral blood. The rearrangement joins TRBV6-2 or TRBV6-3 to TRBJ1-5; D uncertain. This receptor was taken from a man in his fifties with active COVID-19. CDR3 sequence reads: CASSNPGINQPQHF. The CDR3 DNA reads as TGTGCCAGCAGCAACCCGGGAATTAATCAGCCCCAGCATTTT.